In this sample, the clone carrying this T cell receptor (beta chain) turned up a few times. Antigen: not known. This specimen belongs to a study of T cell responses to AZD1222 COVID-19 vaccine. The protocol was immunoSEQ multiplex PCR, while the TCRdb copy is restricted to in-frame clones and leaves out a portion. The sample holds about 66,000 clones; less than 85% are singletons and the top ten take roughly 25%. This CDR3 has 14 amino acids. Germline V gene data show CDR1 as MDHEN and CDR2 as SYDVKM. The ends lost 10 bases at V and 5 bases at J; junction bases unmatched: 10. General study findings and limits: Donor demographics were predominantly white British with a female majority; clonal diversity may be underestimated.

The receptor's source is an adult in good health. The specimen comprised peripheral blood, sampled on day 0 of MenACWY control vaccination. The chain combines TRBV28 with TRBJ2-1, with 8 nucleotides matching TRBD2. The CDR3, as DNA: TGTGCCACCCACTCCGCTAGCGGGCACAATGAGCAGTTCTTC. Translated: CATHSASGHNEQFF.